The 31 T cell receptor beta chains reported below all come from one sample, sequenced in a study of cytomegalovirus exposure and HLA in healthy donors. The primer mix had 60 Vbeta and 13 Jbeta primers. Only in-frame clones appear in the TCRdb table, and some are missing; sequencing was by immunoSEQ multiplex PCR. This table holds 95,000 to 150,000 clones, around 79% found once. Sequencing was done on a sample of PBMCs. All receptors come from a young woman in good health and CMV-seronegative.

This clone was observed a single time. The chain combines TRBV4-3 with TRBJ1-3; no clear D. With 1 base removed from V and 14 bases from J, the gap between germline ends came to 15 bases. CDR1 and CDR2 (germline): LGHNA, YSLEER. This CDR3 is built from 13 residues. The CDR3 loop reads CASSQARHLRLYF. In DNA form, the CDR3 reads TGCGCCAGCAGCCAAGCGAGACACCTCCGTTTATATTTT.

The chain is built from TRBV5-4 and TRBJ1-2; 8 bases are a match to TRBD1. Germline trimming cut 5 bases from V and 13 bases from J; bases unmatched to any gene: 10. Germline V CDR1 and CDR2: SGHNT, YYREEE (reference sequence). CDR3 length equals 12 residues. The CDR3 loop reads CASSVDRAGFTF. The CDR3 DNA reads TGTGCCAGCAGTGTGGACAGGGCCGGATTCACCTTC. The full variable domain, completed using reference TRBV5-4 and TRBJ1-2, is ETGVTQSPTHLIKTRGQQVTLRCSSQSGHNTVSWYQQALGQGPQFIFQYYREEENGRGNFPPRFSGLQFPNYSSELNVNALELDDSALYLCASSVDRAGFTFGSGTRLTVV.

The chain's CDR3 is CASSQGQRATDTQYF. The CDR3 DNA reads TGTGCCAGCAGCCAAGGTCAGCGGGCCACAGATACGCAGTATTTT. The V gene is TRBV4-2, the J gene TRBJ2-3; D is perhaps TRBD2 (6 bases). The CDR3 runs to 15 residues. V was trimmed by 1 base and J by 2 bases, leaving 10 bases between them. Germline assignment: CDR1 LGHNA and CDR2 YNFKEQ.

The chain links TRBV10-3 to TRBJ1-1, with D unresolved. Germline assignment: CDR1 ENHRY and CDR2 SYGVKD. V lost 5 bases to trimming and J lost 4 bases, with 8 bases between them. This CDR3 is built from 12 residues. Here the CDR3 reads CAISRIATEAFF. The CDR3 DNA is TGTGCCATCAGTCGCATAGCCACTGAAGCTTTCTTT.

This sequence joins TRBV30 and TRBJ2-3, with D possibly TRBD2 on 6 matching bases. Trimming cost V 5 bases and J 6 bases, with 9 bases left between them. CDR1 is GTSNPN, CDR2 SVGIG, per germline (reference sequence). CDR3 length: 11 residues. Here the CDR3 reads CAWAGRDTQYF. CDR3 nucleotide sequence: TGTGCCTGGGCAGGGAGGGATACGCAGTATTTT. The complete variable domain, with remaining parts taken from reference TRBV30 and TRBJ2-3, reads SQTIHQWPATLVQPVGSPLSLECTVEGTSNPNLYWYRQAAGRGLQLLFYSVGIGQISSEVPQNLSASRPQDRQFILSSKKLLLSDSGFYLCAWAGRDTQYFGPGTRLTVL.

The chain uses TRBV2 and TRBJ2-7; no firm D call. This CDR3 has 12 amino acids. From germline, CDR1 is SNHLY and CDR2 FYNNEI. Trimming cost V 4 bases and J 3 bases, with 7 bases left between them. Written as DNA, the CDR3 is TGTGCCAGCAGTGTTACGGGCTACGAGCAGTACTTC. It encodes CASSVTGYEQYF.

V gene TRBV7-6 combines with J gene TRBJ2-7, with a possible D match to TRBD1 (6 bases). Germline loops: CDR1 SGHVS, CDR2 FNYEAQ. Trimming took off 3 bases at V and 5 bases at J, with 8 bases between the two ends. This CDR3 has 12 amino acids. The CDR3 nucleotides are TGTGCCAGCAGCTTCGGACAGAACGAGCAGTACTTC. This sequence encodes CASSFGQNEQYF.

The chain joins TRBV9 to TRBJ1-1, with D tentatively TRBD1 (6 bases). The CDR3 extends over 12 amino acids. V shed 0 bases and J shed 11 bases, with 11 bases lying between them. The germline CDR1 and CDR2 sequences are SGDLS and YYNGEE. The CDR3 DNA sequence: TGTGCCAGCAGCGTAGGGGACACGGGGGCTTTCTTT. Protein: CASSVGDTGAFF.

The chain recombines TRBV4-1 with TRBJ2-1, with D hard to call. Trimming took off 1 base at V and 4 bases at J, with 5 bases between the two ends. This CDR3 region has 13 residues. The germline gives CDR1 MGHRA, CDR2 YSYEKL. This CDR3 reads CASSQVSYNEQFF. CDR3 nucleotide sequence: TGCGCCAGCAGCCAAGTATCGTACAATGAGCAGTTCTTC.

The V call is TRBV6-1, the J call TRBJ2-2; 7 bases agree with TRBD1. The junction had 9 bases not matched to a gene; V was cut back by 4 bases and J by 7 bases. The CDR3 is 15 amino acids. Germline CDR1 and CDR2: MNHNS and SASEGT. The CDR3 bases are TGTGCCAGCAGTGCAGACAGGGCCCCTAACGGGGAGCTGTTTTTT. It codes for CASSADRAPNGELFF.

V usage is TRBV27 and J usage is TRBJ2-7; 7 positions agree with TRBD2. There are 13 residues in the CDR3. Germline V gene lookup returns CDR1 MNHEY and CDR2 SMNVEV (reference sequence). Trimming removed 2 bases from V and 3 bases from J; junction bases left unmatched: 1. The CDR3 DNA follows: TGTGCCAGCAGTTTAAAGCGGGGCTACGAGCAGTACTTC. It translates to CASSLKRGYEQYF.

The rearrangement links TRBV14 to TRBJ1-1; 7 nucleotides agree with TRBD1. CDR1 and CDR2 (germline): SGHDN, FVKESK. Trimming took 0 bases from V and 3 from J; bases not matched to a gene: 13. This CDR3 spans 18 amino acids. The CDR3 nucleotides are TGTGCCAGCAGCCAAGATAGTAGGGGGCTATGGGGGGACACTGAAGCTTTCTTT. This codes for CASSQDSRGLWGDTEAFF.

This clone is a singleton in its sample. The chain carries TRBV18 and TRBJ1-5, with 9 nucleotides matching TRBD1. The trim removed 5 bases at V and 3 bases at J, leaving 8 bases unmatched. The CDR3 contains 16 residues. Germline V gives CDR1 KGHSH, CDR2 LQKENI. The CDR3 here is CASSTQGALSNQPQHF. In DNA form, the CDR3 reads TGTGCCAGCTCAACACAGGGGGCTTTATCCAATCAGCCCCAGCATTTT.

The rearrangement links TRBV9 to TRBJ2-6; D possibly corresponds to TRBD2 (5 bases). Germline CDR1 and CDR2: SGDLS and YYNGEE. The CDR3 has 16 amino acids. Between the trimmed V and J ends, which lost 0 bases and 0 bases, there was a span of 7 bases. The CDR3 is CASSVGGLSGANVLTF. CDR3 sequence (DNA): TGTGCCAGCAGCGTAGGAGGACTCTCTGGGGCCAACGTCCTGACTTTC.

The V and J genes are TRBV18 and TRBJ2-1; D gene ambiguous. Trimming took 3 bases from V and 9 from J, leaving 6 bases between them. CDR1 is KGHSH and CDR2 is LQKENI in the germline V gene. The CDR3 spans 11 residues. The CDR3 DNA follows: TGTGCCAGCTCACCGTCGAGTGAGCAGTTCTTC. Translated: CASSPSSEQFF. The full variable domain, in which reference TRBV18 and TRBJ2-1 provide the parts outside the CDR3, is NAGVMQNPRHLVRRRGQEARLRCSPMKGHSHVYWYRQLPEEGLKFMVYLQKENIIDESGMPKERFSAEFPKEGPSILRIQQVVRGDSAAYFCASSPSSEQFFGPGTRLTVL.

The gene calls are TRBV5-1 and TRBJ1-4; maybe TRBD1 (5 bases). The ends were cut back, 0 bases at V and 1 base at J, with 13 bases in the middle. The germline gives CDR1 SGHRS, CDR2 YFSETQ. This CDR3 has 17 residues. CDR3 amino acids: CASSLGPGPLTNEKLFF. The DNA of the CDR3 is TGCGCCAGCAGCTTGGGTCCAGGGCCTCTAACTAATGAAAAACTGTTTTTT.

The rearrangement links TRBV6-5 to TRBJ1-3; no clear D. Germline values: CDR1 MNHEY, CDR2 SVGAGI. The CDR3 is made up of 15 amino acids. The V end lost 2 bases, the J end lost 2 bases, and 10 bases lay between the germline ends. In DNA form, the CDR3 reads TGTGCCAGCAGTTACGGTTTCGGAGCTGGAAACACCATATATTTT. Translated, it gives CASSYGFGAGNTIYF.

The CDR3 loop reads CASSQATSFINEQYF. The CDR3 nucleotides read TGCGCCAGCAGCCAAGCGACTAGCTTTATCAACGAGCAGTACTTC. V usage is TRBV4-1 and J usage is TRBJ2-7; 7 positions match TRBD2. Germline values: CDR1 MGHRA, CDR2 YSYEKL. The CDR3 runs to 15 residues. V was pared by 1 base and J by 5 bases, with 8 bases of the junction left unmatched.

This clone showed up just once. Written as DNA, the CDR3 is TGTGCCAGCAGATACAGAAGCCGCTACAATGAGCAGTTCTTC. This encodes CASRYRSRYNEQFF. The chain couples TRBV11-2 to TRBJ2-1; no clear D. Trimming took 6 bases from V and 3 from J, leaving 12 bases between them. The CDR3 contains 14 residues. Germline lookup yields CDR1 SGHAT and CDR2 FQNNGV.

V is TRBV6-5 and J is TRBJ1-2, with TRBD1 matching over 9 bases. The CDR3 contains 14 residues. CDR1 is MNHEY, CDR2 SVGAGI, per germline. Unmatched junction bases numbered 0, after V lost 2 bases and J lost 2 bases. The CDR3 protein is CASSYGTGNYGYTF. CDR3 in DNA: TGTGCCAGCAGTTACGGGACAGGGAACTATGGCTACACCTTC.

The genes are TRBV6-1 and TRBJ1-5, with no clear D. Germline CDR1 is MNHNS and CDR2 is SASEGT. V shed 3 bases and J shed 0 bases, with 9 bases lying between them. The CDR3 spans 15 residues. For the CDR3, the DNA is TGTGCCAGCAGTGAGACTGGGTTTAGCAATCAGCCCCAGCATTTT. Translated: CASSETGFSNQPQHF.

V gene TRBV5-8 combines with J gene TRBJ2-1, with D perhaps TRBD2 (6 bases). This CDR3 comprises 15 residues. The V gene lost 3 bases and the J gene lost 7 bases, with 17 bases spanning the gap. Per germline, CDR1 SGHTS and CDR2 YDEGEE. CDR3 residues: CASSWRASWGNEQFF. In DNA, the CDR3 is TGTGCCAGCAGCTGGAGGGCTAGCTGGGGTAATGAGCAGTTCTTC.

V gene TRBV6-5 combines with J gene TRBJ2-2; 7 positions agree with TRBD2. Germline V gives CDR1 MNHEY, CDR2 SVGAGI. Trimming cost V 2 bases and J 0 bases; bases outside gene matches: 0. CDR3 length: 15 amino acids. The CDR3, as DNA: TGTGCCAGCAGTTACAGCGGGGCGAACACCGGGGAGCTGTTTTTT. Translating it yields CASSYSGANTGELFF.

The chain has TRBV10-3 and TRBJ2-5; maybe TRBD1 (6 bases). In germline, CDR1 is ENHRY, CDR2 SYGVKD. The CDR3 is made up of 15 amino acids. Trimming cost V 10 bases and J 0 bases, with 18 bases left between them. This chain's CDR3 is CATNGWNRDQETQYF. CDR3 in DNA: TGTGCCACTAACGGATGGAACAGGGACCAAGAGACCCAGTACTTC.

This sequence joins TRBV29-1 and TRBJ2-7; 10 nucleotides match TRBD1. The CDR3 spans 14 residues. From germline, CDR1 is SQVTM and CDR2 ANQGSEA. V trimming: 7 bases; J trimming: 4 bases; junction bases outside the gene matches: 10. DNA of the CDR3: TGCAGCGCTATCGGACAGGGGGACGGTTACGAGCAGTACTTC. It is translated as CSAIGQGDGYEQYF.

This chain connects TRBV5-1 to TRBJ2-1, with D possibly TRBD2 on 5 matching bases. Deletions cut 4 bases from V and 8 bases from J, with 16 bases between. The germline CDR1 and CDR2 sequences are SGHRS and YFSETQ. The CDR3 is 14 residues long. The CDR3 DNA reads TGCGCCAGCAGCCCCTCGGACTCTTCGGATGAGCAGTTCTTC. It is translated as CASSPSDSSDEQFF.

This sequence joins TRBV7-9 and TRBJ1-2; 7 nucleotides line up with TRBD1. The CDR3 loop spans 17 amino acids. CDR1 and CDR2 (germline): SEHNR, FQNEAQ (reference sequence). V was clipped by 4 bases and J by 4 bases; unmatched bases: 15. For the CDR3, the DNA is TGTGCCAGCAGCTCACTTGACAGGGTTGTAATTGGCTATGGCTACACCTTC. Protein sequence: CASSSLDRVVIGYGYTF.

This clone was seen a single time. V is TRBV6-6 and J is TRBJ1-2; 7 bases fit TRBD1. Germline values: CDR1 MNHNY, CDR2 SVGAGI (reference sequence). The CDR3 is 12 residues long. J gave up 8 bases and V 4 bases, and 4 bases lay outside the gene matches. CDR3 region: CASSFGTVGYTF. The CDR3 DNA sequence: TGTGCCAGCAGTTTCGGGACAGTAGGCTACACCTTC.

The chain employs TRBV6-5 and TRBJ1-2, with D possibly being TRBD1 (6 bases). Germline CDR1 reads MNHEY; CDR2 reads SVGAGI. CDR3 size: 13 residues. V lost 7 bases to trimming and J lost 6 bases, with 15 bases between them. The CDR3 here is CASTQHRDHGYTF. The CDR3 nucleotides read TGTGCCAGCACACAACACAGGGATCATGGCTACACCTTC.

The chain couples TRBV6-1 to TRBJ2-1, with D unclear. The V end was cut by 7 bases, the J end by 0 bases, with 13 bases between. CDR1 is MNHNS, CDR2 SASEGT, per germline. The CDR3 sequence is 15 residues long. This CDR3 is CASNVSPSSYNEQFF. In DNA form, the CDR3 reads TGTGCCAGCAATGTGTCCCCGAGCTCCTACAATGAGCAGTTCTTC.

V and J are TRBV18 and TRBJ2-7, with a weak D call TRBD2 (6 bases). The CDR3 length is 16 residues. Germline V gives CDR1 KGHSH, CDR2 LQKENI. Trimming left V 3 bases short and J 0 bases short, with 15 bases between. In nucleotides, the CDR3 is TGTGCCAGCTCACCCCGAGCGAGCGGGCCCTCCTACGAGCAGTACTTC. Translation: CASSPRASGPSYEQYF.